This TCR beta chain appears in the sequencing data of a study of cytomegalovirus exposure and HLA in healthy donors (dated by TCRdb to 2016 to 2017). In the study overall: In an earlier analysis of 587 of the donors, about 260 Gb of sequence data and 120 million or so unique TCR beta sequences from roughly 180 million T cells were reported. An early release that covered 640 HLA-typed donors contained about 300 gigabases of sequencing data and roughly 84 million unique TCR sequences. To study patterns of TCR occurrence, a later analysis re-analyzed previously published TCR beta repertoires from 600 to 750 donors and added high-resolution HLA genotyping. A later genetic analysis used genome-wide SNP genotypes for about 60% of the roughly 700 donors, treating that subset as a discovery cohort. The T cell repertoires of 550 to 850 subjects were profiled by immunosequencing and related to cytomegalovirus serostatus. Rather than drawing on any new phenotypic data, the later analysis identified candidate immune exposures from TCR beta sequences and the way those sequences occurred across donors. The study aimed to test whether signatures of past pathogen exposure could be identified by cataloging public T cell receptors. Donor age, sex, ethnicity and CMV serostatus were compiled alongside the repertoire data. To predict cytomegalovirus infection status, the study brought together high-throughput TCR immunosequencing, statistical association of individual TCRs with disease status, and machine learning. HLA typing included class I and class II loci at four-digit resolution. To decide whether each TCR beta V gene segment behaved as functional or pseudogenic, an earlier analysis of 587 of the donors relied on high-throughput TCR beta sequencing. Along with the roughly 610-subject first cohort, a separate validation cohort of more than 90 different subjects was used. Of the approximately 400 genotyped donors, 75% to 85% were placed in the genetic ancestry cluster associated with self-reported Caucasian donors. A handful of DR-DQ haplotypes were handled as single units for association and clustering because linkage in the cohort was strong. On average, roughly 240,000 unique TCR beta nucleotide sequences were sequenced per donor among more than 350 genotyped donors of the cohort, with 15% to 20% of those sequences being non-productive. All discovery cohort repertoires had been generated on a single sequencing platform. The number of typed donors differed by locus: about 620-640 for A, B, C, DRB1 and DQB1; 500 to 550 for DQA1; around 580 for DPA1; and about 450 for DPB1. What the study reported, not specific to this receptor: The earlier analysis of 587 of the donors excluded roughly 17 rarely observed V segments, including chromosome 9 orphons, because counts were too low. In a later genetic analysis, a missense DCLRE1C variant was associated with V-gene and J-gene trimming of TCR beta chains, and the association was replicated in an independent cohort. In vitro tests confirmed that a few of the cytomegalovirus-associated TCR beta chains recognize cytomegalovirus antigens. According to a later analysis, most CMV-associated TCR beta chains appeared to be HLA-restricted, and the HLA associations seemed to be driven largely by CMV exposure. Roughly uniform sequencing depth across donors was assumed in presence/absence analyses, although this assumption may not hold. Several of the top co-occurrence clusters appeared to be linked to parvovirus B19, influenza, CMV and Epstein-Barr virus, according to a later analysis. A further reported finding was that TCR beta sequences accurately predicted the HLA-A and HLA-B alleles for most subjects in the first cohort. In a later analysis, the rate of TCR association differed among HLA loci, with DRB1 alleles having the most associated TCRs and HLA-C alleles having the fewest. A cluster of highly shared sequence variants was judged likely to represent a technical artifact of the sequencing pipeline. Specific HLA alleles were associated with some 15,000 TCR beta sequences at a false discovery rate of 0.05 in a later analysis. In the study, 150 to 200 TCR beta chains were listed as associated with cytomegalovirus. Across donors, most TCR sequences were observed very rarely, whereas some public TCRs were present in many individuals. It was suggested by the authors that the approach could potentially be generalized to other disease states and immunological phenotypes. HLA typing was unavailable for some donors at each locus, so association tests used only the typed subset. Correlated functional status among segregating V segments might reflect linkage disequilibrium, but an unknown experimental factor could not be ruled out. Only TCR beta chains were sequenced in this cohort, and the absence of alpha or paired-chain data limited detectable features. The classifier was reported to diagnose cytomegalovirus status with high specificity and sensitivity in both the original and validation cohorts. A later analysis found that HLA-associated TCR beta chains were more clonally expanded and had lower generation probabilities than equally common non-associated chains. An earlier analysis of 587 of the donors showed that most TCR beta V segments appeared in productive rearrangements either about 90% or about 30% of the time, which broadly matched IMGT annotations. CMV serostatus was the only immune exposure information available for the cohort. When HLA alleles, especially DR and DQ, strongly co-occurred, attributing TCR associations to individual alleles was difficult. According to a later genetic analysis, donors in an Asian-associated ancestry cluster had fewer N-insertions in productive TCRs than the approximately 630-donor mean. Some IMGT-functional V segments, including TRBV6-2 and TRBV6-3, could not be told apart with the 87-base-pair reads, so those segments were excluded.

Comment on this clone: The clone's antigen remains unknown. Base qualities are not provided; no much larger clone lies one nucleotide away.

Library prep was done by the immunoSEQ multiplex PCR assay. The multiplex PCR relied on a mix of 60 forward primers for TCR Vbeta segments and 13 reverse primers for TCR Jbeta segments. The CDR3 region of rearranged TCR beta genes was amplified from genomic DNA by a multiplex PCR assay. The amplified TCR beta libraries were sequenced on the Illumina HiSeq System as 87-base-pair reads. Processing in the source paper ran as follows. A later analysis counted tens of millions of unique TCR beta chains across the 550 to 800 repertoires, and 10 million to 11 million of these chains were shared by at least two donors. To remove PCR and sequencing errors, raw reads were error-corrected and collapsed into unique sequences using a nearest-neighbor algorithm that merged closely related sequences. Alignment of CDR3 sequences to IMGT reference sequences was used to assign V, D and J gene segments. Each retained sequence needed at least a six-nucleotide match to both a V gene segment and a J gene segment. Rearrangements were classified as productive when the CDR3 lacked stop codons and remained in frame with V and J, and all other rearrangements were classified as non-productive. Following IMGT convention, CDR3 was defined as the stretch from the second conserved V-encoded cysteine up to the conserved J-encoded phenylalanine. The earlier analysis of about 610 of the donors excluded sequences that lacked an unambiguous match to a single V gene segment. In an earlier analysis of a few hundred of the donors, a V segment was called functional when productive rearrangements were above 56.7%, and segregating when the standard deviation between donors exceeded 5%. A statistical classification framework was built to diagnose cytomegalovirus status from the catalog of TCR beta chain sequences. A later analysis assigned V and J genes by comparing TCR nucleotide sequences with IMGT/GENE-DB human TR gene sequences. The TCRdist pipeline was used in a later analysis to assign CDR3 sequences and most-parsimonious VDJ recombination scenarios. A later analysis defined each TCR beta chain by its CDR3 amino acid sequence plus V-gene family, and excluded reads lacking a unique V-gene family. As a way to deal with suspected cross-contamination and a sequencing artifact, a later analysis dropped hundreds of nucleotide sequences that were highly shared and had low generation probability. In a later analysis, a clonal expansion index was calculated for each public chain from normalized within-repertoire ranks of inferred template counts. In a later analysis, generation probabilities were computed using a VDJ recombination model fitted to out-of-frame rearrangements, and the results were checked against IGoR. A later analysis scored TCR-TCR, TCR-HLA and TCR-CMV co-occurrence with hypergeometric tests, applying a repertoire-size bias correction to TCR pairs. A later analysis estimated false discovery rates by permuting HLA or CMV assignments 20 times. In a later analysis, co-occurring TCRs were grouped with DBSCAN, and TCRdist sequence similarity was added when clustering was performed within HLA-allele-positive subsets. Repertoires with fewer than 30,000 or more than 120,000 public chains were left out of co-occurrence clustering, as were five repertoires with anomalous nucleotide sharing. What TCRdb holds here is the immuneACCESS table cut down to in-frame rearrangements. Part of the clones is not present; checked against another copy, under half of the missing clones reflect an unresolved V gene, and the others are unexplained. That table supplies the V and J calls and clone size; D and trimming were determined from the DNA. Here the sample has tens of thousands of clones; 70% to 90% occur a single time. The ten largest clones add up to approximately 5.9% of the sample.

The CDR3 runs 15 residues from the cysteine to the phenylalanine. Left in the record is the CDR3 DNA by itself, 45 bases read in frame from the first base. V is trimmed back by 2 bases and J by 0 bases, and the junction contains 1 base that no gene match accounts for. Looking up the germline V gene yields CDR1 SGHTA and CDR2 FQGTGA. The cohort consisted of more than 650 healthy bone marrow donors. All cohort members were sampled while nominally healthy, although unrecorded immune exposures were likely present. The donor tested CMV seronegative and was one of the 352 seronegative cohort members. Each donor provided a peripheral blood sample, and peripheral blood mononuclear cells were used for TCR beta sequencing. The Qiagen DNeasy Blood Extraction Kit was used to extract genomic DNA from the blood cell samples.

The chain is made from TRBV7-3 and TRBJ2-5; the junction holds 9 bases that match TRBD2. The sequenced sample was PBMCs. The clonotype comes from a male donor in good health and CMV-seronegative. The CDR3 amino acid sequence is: CASSLGGGDQETQYF. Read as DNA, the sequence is TGTGCCAGCAGCTTAGGCGGGGGGGACCAAGAGACCCAGTACTTC.